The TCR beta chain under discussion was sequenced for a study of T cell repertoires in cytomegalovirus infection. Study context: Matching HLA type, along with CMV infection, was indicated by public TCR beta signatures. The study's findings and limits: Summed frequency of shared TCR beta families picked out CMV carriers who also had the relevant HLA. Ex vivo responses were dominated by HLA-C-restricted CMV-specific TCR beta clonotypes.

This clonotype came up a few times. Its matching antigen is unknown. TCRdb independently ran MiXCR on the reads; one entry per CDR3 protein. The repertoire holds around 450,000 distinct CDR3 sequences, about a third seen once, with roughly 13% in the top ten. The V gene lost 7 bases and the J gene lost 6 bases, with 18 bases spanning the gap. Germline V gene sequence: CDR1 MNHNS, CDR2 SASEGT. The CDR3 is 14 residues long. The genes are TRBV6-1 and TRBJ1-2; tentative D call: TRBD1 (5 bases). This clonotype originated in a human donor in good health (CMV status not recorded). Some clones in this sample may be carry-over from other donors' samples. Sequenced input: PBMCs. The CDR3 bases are TGTGCCAGCACGCTGGGGACGTCCCAGGATGGCTACACCTTC. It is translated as CASTLGTSQDGYTF.